A single sample gave rise to the 14 T cell receptor beta chains below, sequenced in a study of blood T cell repertoires in COVID-19. Sequenced by immunoSEQ multiplex PCR; TCRdb stores in-frame clones only, minus some. The sample holds about 26,000 clones, about 94% seen once. Sequences were obtained from peripheral blood. The receptors shown here come from a human donor with active COVID-19. The donor label of this sample is uncertain.

This chain connects TRBV15 to TRBJ2-2; TRBD1 is a possible D gene (5 bases). The CDR3 length is 17 residues. V was trimmed by 1 base and J by 5 bases, leaving 17 bases between them. Germline lookup yields CDR1 LNHNV and CDR2 YYDKDF (reference sequence). CDR3 amino acids: CATSRAQAGPGTGELFF. The DNA of the CDR3 is TGTGCCACCAGCAGAGCCCAGGCCGGGCCAGGGACCGGGGAGCTGTTTTTT.

V usage is TRBV19 and J usage is TRBJ1-4; D unresolved. Trimming removed 2 bases at V and 7 bases at J, with 14 bases between. From germline, CDR1 is LNHDA and CDR2 SQIVND (reference sequence). CDR3 length: 15 amino acids. CDR3 loop: CASSIRTLGGEKLFF. DNA of the CDR3: TGTGCCAGTAGTATAAGGACTCTTGGAGGTGAAAAACTGTTTTTT. The full variable domain, in which reference TRBV19 and TRBJ1-4 provide the parts outside the CDR3, is DGGITQSPKYLFRKEGQNVTLSCEQNLNHDAMYWYRQDPGQGLRLIYYSQIVNDFQKGDIAEGYSVSREKKESFPLTVTSAQKNPTAFYLCASSIRTLGGEKLFFGSGTQLSVL.

The gene calls are TRBV28 and TRBJ2-5; 7 positions agree with TRBD1. This CDR3 comprises 13 residues. The V gene end was trimmed by 8 bases and the J gene end by 7 bases; junction bases not matched to a gene: 10. Germline CDR1 and CDR2: MDHEN and SYDVKM. The CDR3 loop is CASRSGQDGTQYF. DNA for the CDR3: TGTGCCAGCCGGTCCGGACAGGATGGGACCCAGTACTTC.

J is TRBJ2-3 and V is TRBV2, with 11 bases fitting TRBD2. V gave up 8 bases and J gave up 5 bases; unmatched junction bases: 9. The CDR3 is 15 amino acids. The V gene's germline CDR1 is SNHLY and CDR2 FYNNEI. The CDR3 DNA reads TGTGCCAGCGGAGGGACTAGCGGTCGTGGAGATACGCAGTATTTT. Protein sequence: CASGGTSGRGDTQYF.

The rearrangement joins TRBV7-7 to TRBJ2-3; possibly TRBD1 for D (6 bases). Deletions cut 5 bases from V and 4 bases from J, with 10 bases between. The CDR3 consists of 13 residues. CDR1 is SSHAT, CDR2 FNYEAQ, per germline (reference sequence). The chain's CDR3 is CASSEAGADTQYF. In nucleotides, the CDR3 is TGTGCCAGCAGCGAGGCAGGGGCAGATACGCAGTATTTT.

This clone was counted a single time. The chain uses TRBV7-8 and TRBJ2-2; D unclear. The germline V gene encodes CDR1 SGHVS and CDR2 FQNEAQ. V was pared by 5 bases and J by 6 bases, with 10 bases between. The CDR3 runs 13 residues. CDR3 nucleotide sequence: TGTGCCAGCAGCCCCAAGCCGGCCGGGGAGCTGTTTTTT. As protein: CASSPKPAGELFF.

V is TRBV29-1 and J is TRBJ2-5, with 8 bases aligning to TRBD2. The germline V gene has CDR1 SQVTM and CDR2 ANQGSEA. Losses at the gene ends were 4 bases for V and 5 bases for J; bases not matched to a gene: 12. CDR3 length: 15 residues. CDR3 nucleotide sequence: TGCAGCGTTGGAGGAGTCGGGGGGGTGAGGGAGACCCAGTACTTC. Residues: CSVGGVGGVRETQYF.

The chain links TRBV2 to TRBJ2-3; maybe TRBD1 (5 bases). The CDR3 runs to 14 residues. Trimming took 7 bases from V and 3 from J, leaving 14 bases between them. CDR1 and CDR2 from the germline V gene are SNHLY and FYNNEI. DNA for the CDR3: TGTGCCAGCACGGTAGGACAAGTTACAGATACGCAGTATTTT. Protein sequence: CASTVGQVTDTQYF. The full variable domain, completed using reference TRBV2 and TRBJ2-3, is EPEVTQTPSHQVTQMGQEVILRCVPISNHLYFYWYRQILGQKVEFLVSFYNNEISEKSEIFDDQFSVERPDGSNFTLKIRSTKLEDSAMYFCASTVGQVTDTQYFGPGTRLTVL.

The CDR3 reads CASSEGLGSGGTDTQYF. For the CDR3, the DNA is TGTGCCAGCAGTGAAGGTCTGGGGTCAGGGGGCACAGATACGCAGTATTTT. This chain joins TRBV6-1 and TRBJ2-3; possibly TRBD1 for D (6 bases). Trimming took off 1 base at V and 1 base at J, with 15 bases between the two ends. This CDR3 has 17 amino acids. Germline loops: CDR1 MNHNS, CDR2 SASEGT.

This clone came up once. The chain uses TRBV1 and TRBJ2-4; the table assigns TRBD2, which was not confirmed against the DNA. TRBV1 represents a pseudogene. The CDR3 has 19 residues. The CDR3 spells CTSSQDKGIEREDKNIQYF. CDR3 DNA: TGCACCAGCAGCCAAGATAAAGGAATCGAGCGGGAAGACAAAAACATTCAGTACTTC.

V is TRBV28 and J is TRBJ2-7; a weak D match, TRBD2 (6 bases). In germline, CDR1 is MDHEN, CDR2 SYDVKM. The V and J ends lost 3 bases and 4 bases respectively, with 13 bases between them. CDR3 length: 14 residues. This CDR3 reads CASSLVGEVYEQYF. The CDR3 DNA sequence: TGTGCCAGCAGTTTGGTCGGGGAGGTGTACGAGCAGTACTTC.

This clone appeared once. The chain recombines TRBV19 with TRBJ2-5, with TRBD2 matching 9 bases. Trimming removed 8 bases from V and 1 base from J; junction bases left unmatched: 2. CDR1 and CDR2 from the germline V gene are LNHDA and SQIVND (reference sequence). CDR3 length: 13 amino acids. The CDR3 is CASRAGGQETQYF. The CDR3 region has the DNA TGTGCCAGTCGAGCGGGGGGCCAAGAGACCCAGTACTTC.

Note on this clone: At one of its ends the junction is not consistent with the germline gene, which may arise from a read error. The chain recombines TRBV19 with TRBJ1-1, with 7 bases that match TRBD1. Germline-derived CDR1 and CDR2 are LNHDA and SQIVND (reference sequence). This CDR3 contains 12 residues. CDR3 DNA: TGTGCCAGTAGTCGGACAGGTGGGCATGCTCTCTTT. Amino acids: CASSRTGGHALF.

About this clone itself: One end of the junction varies from germline; a read error may be responsible. The chain joins TRBV29-1 to TRBJ2-1, with D perhaps TRBD2 (5 bases). The V gene's germline CDR1 is SQVTM and CDR2 ANQGSEA. The CDR3 is 8 amino acids. The CDR3, as DNA: TGCAGCGCAGGAGGTGCGATCTTC. It codes for CSAGGAIF.